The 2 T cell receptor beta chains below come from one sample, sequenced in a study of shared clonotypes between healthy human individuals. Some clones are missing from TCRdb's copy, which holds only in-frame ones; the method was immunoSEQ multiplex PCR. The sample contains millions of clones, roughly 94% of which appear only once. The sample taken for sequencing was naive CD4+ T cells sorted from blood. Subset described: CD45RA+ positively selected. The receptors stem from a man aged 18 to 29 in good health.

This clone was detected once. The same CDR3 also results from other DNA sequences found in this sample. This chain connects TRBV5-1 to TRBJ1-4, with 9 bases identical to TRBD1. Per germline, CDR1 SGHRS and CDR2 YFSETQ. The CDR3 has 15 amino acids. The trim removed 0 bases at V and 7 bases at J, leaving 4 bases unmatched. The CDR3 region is CASSLEGQGSEKLFF. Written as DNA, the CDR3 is TGCGCCAGCAGCTTGGAGGGACAGGGCAGTGAAAAACTGTTTTTT.

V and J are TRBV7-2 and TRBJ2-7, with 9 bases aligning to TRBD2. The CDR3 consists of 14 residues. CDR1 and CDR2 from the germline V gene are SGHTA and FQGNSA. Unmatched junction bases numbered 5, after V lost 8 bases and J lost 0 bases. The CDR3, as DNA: TGTGCCAGCGGTAGCGGGAGAACCTCCTACGAGCAGTACTTC. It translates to CASGSGRTSYEQYF.